This passage covers 11 T cell receptor beta chains from one sample sequenced in a study of blood T cell repertoires in COVID-19. Clones were read by immunoSEQ multiplex PCR, and TCRdb kept only the in-frame ones, dropping some. The sample carries around 430,000 clones, about nine tenths recorded once. Sequenced: peripheral blood. These TCRs come from a woman in her 50s with COVID-19, enrolled during active disease.

The chain couples TRBV6-4 to TRBJ2-2; possible D gene TRBD1, 6 bases. Deletions cut 6 bases from V and 3 bases from J, with 11 bases between. The CDR3 extends over 14 amino acids. CDR1 and CDR2 (germline): MRHNA, SNTAGT. Written as DNA, the CDR3 is TGTGCCAGCAGCAGGGGATTGGACACCGGGGAGCTGTTTTTT. Translated, it gives CASSRGLDTGELFF.

This chain uses TRBV7-9 with TRBJ2-2; D is uncertain. The CDR3 is made up of 16 amino acids. V was clipped by 5 bases and J by 6 bases, with 19 bases between them. Germline V gene sequence: CDR1 SEHNR, CDR2 FQNEAQ (reference sequence). This CDR3 reads CASSPPSLPGSGELFF. As DNA, the CDR3 is TGTGCCAGCAGCCCTCCGAGCCTACCGGGTTCCGGGGAGCTGTTTTTT.

The chain is built from TRBV4-2 and TRBJ2-1; D call uncertain. Germline V lookup: CDR1 LGHNA, CDR2 YNFKEQ. The CDR3 has 12 amino acids. The ends were cut back, 4 bases at V and 10 bases at J, with 11 bases in the middle. This chain's CDR3 is CASSLRLEEQFF. CDR3 DNA sequence: TGTGCCAGCAGCCTCCGCCTGGAGGAGCAGTTCTTC.

The chain couples TRBV27 to TRBJ2-1, with D perhaps matching TRBD1 (6 bases). From germline, CDR1 is MNHEY and CDR2 SMNVEV (reference sequence). V lost 2 bases and J lost 9, with 14 bases in between. There are 14 residues in the CDR3. The CDR3 nucleotides are TGTGCCAGCAGTTTAGGACAGAGCCGGGGTGAGCAGTTCTTC. It codes for CASSLGQSRGEQFF.

The gene calls are TRBV29-1 and TRBJ2-7; the D gene could be TRBD1 or TRBD2 (5 bases each). From germline, CDR1 is SQVTM and CDR2 ANQGSEA. The germline V and J ends were trimmed by 7 bases and 5 bases, with 15 bases remaining between them. The CDR3 has 12 amino acids. The CDR3 nucleotides are TGCAGCGGGGGGAGTGTGTTCAACGAGCAGTACTTC. Residues: CSGGSVFNEQYF.

The genes are TRBV5-4 and TRBJ1-5; a possible D gene is TRBD1 (5 bases). Germline CDR1 SGHNT, CDR2 YYREEE (reference sequence). V lost 4 bases to trimming and J lost 2 bases, with 13 bases between them. The CDR3 loop spans 15 amino acids. The CDR3 DNA reads TGTGCCAGCAGCAAAGGGCAGGGCCGCAATCAGCCCCAGCATTTT. Amino acid sequence: CASSKGQGRNQPQHF.

In its sample, this clone was seen many times. This chain uses TRBV19 with TRBJ2-3, with 7 positions matching TRBD2. Germline trimming cut 3 bases from V and 7 bases from J; bases unmatched to any gene: 13. This CDR3 has 16 residues. Germline CDR1 and CDR2: LNHDA and SQIVND (reference sequence). CDR3 DNA: TGTGCCAGTAGTATCCTAACTAGCGACCCCGAGTATACGCAGTATTTT. It specifies CASSILTSDPEYTQYF.

This clone appeared a single time. This chain links TRBV3-1 (or the pseudogene TRBV3-2) with TRBJ1-1, with 8 bases that match TRBD1. The CDR3 runs 16 residues. Losses at the gene ends were 3 bases for V and 4 bases for J; bases not matched to a gene: 10. Germline assignment: CDR1 LGHDT and CDR2 YNNKEL (reference sequence). DNA of the CDR3: TGTGCCAGCAGCCACGAGTCCGGGACAGGAAGCACTGAAGCTTTCTTT. It yields the protein CASSHESGTGSTEAFF.

V gene TRBV19 combines with J gene TRBJ1-5; D gene unclear. The CDR3 consists of 15 residues. V lost 4 bases to trimming and J lost 9 bases, with 19 bases between them. CDR1 is LNHDA, CDR2 SQIVND, per germline (reference sequence). CDR3 nucleotides: TGTGCCAGTAGTACAAACCTTAACACCGGAGGGCCCCAGCATTTT. Its protein is CASSTNLNTGGPQHF.

This chain's CDR3 is CASSRLAGGRDTQYF. The DNA for the CDR3 is TGTGCCAGCAGTAGACTAGCGGGGGGGCGAGATACGCAGTATTTT. The rearrangement links TRBV6-5 to TRBJ2-3, with 14 bases that match TRBD2. Germline trimming cut 5 bases from V and 5 bases from J; bases unmatched to any gene: 3. Germline V CDR1 and CDR2: MNHEY, SVGAGI. This CDR3 contains 15 residues.

The chain recombines TRBV6-6 with TRBJ1-3; no reliable D call. The V end was cut by 0 bases, the J end by 4 bases, with 13 bases between. Germline assignment: CDR1 MNHNY and CDR2 SVGAGI (reference sequence). The CDR3 is made up of 16 amino acids. The CDR3 region is CASSYSSVLSGNTIYF. The CDR3 nucleotides read TGTGCCAGCAGTTACTCGAGTGTGCTGTCCGGAAACACCATATATTTT.